This is a list of T cell receptor beta chains from one sample in a study of Graves' ophthalmopathy and Graves' hyperthyroidism. TCRdb reprocessed the multiplex PCR reads with MiXCR, giving one entry per CDR3 protein. The sample comprises about 550,000 distinct CDR3 sequences, under 45% of which are singletons, and less than 4.5% rests with the top ten. Sequenced input: peripheral blood or thyroid tissue (not recorded which). The receptors stem from an adult man with Graves' hyperthyroidism. Each CDR3 is given without its conserved first and last residue. The D gene is left open where the match is weak.

V gene: TRBV6-5
D gene: TRBD2
CDR3 protein: ASSTTSGGSYEQY

V gene: TRBV2
D gene: TRBD1
CDR3 protein: ASSPTGTGSDT

V gene: TRBV9
D gene: NA
CDR3 protein: ASSVSGVSPLH

V gene: TRBV29-1
D gene: TRBD1
CDR3 protein: SVFGQGGNTIY

V gene: TRBV11-2
D gene: NA
CDR3 protein: ASSLGAGYEH

V gene: TRBV3-1
D gene: TRBD1
CDR3 protein: ASTRRTGQGHTEAF

V gene: TRBV7-9
D gene: TRBD1
CDR3 protein: ASPGQYNTGELF

V gene: TRBV29-1
D gene: NA
CDR3 protein: SGRGLASEETQY

V gene: TRBV2
D gene: TRBD2
CDR3 protein: ASASGSGDTQY

V gene: TRBV7-2
D gene: TRBD2
CDR3 protein: ASSLSSGSDTGELF

V gene: TRBV11-2
D gene: NA
CDR3 protein: ASSFFETQY

V gene: TRBV4-1
D gene: NA
CDR3 protein: ASSQVGGNGYT

V gene: TRBV10-2
D gene: TRBD1
CDR3 protein: ASSDRGRVDTQY

V gene: TRBV28
D gene: NA
CDR3 protein: ASSPNRGNQPQH

V gene: TRBV6-5
D gene: TRBD1
CDR3 protein: ASSYGGPGGQETQY

V gene: TRBV12-3/TRBV12-4
D gene: TRBD1
CDR3 protein: ASSFESTGVKHQPQH

V gene: TRBV15
D gene: NA
CDR3 protein: ATSRDTGKETQY

V gene: TRBV24-1
D gene: TRBD1
CDR3 protein: ATSDPTGASNQPQH

V gene: TRBV7-2
D gene: TRBD2
CDR3 protein: ASSSPIAGNYEQY

V gene: TRBV6-4
D gene: NA
CDR3 protein: ASSDSNRHFSYERY

V gene: TRBV29-1
D gene: NA
CDR3 protein: SPRNNQPQH